The clone carrying this TCR beta chain was recorded many times. Its antigen is not identified. Time point of the sample: newly diagnosed GD, antithyroid drugs for less than 3 months. The TCR library was made from RNA extracted from PBMCs. The TCR beta library used iRepertoire HTBI primers with Arm-PCR amplification of CDR3. Original methodology: Analysis of the samples identified roughly 62 TRBV and roughly 15 TRBJ segments. TCRdb ran MiXCR on the multiplex PCR reads and lists one entry per CDR3 protein. TCRdb, not the authors, supplied the V and J calls. The table has around 400,000 distinct CDR3 sequences, about 15% seen once. This entry is derived from a study of regulatory T cells in long-lasting Graves disease. Study-level background: Graves' patients with a new diagnosis had received antithyroid drugs under 3 months.

General observations from the study: Persistent disease exhibited a predilection for TRBV28, TRBJ1-2 and TRBJ2-5. Persistent Graves' patients showed less TCR diversity than newly diagnosed ones.

The CDR3 is made up of 13 amino acids. The ends were cut back, 0 bases at V and 3 bases at J, with 5 bases in the middle. CDR1 and CDR2 from the germline V gene are LNHNV and YYDKDF (reference sequence). These data were also reused for a study on T cells in Graves' hyperthyroidism and ophthalmopathy.

The chain combines TRBV15 with TRBJ1-1; D is uncertain. This receptor was obtained from a woman aged 40 to 50 with Graves disease. The specimen comprised peripheral blood mononuclear cells (PBMCs), sampled at new diagnosis, from a patient treated with antithyroid drugs. The CDR3 reads CATSREIDTEAFF. The CDR3 DNA follows: TGTGCCACCAGCAGAGAAATAGACACTGAAGCTTTCTTT. Looking up the rest from reference TRBV15 and TRBJ1-1 gives the full variable domain: DAMVIQNPRYQVTQFGKPVTLSCSQTLNHNVMYWYQQKSSQAPKLLFHYYDKDFNNEADTPDNFQSRRPNTSFCFLDIRSPGLGDTAMYLCATSREIDTEAFFGQGTRLTVV.